The rows below give T cell receptor beta chains drawn from one sample of a study of blood T cells in healthy people across ages. A single record per CDR3 protein comes from TCRdb applying MiXCR to the 5' RACE reads. The table records around 1,700,000 distinct CDR3 sequences, roughly 27% of them present only once. Input material: blood. These receptor sequences come from a woman aged 25 to 39 in good health. CDR3s include the opening cysteine and the closing phenylalanine or tryptophan.

TRBV12-3/TRBV12-4	TRBJ2-7	CASSLGDHYEQYF
TRBV12-5	TRBJ2-3	CASGLGWEGDTQYF
TRBV11-2	TRBJ2-4	CASSSHFQDSLAKNIQYF
TRBV2	TRBJ2-1	CASSESSRRPLNEQFF
TRBV9	TRBJ2-3	CASSAGQDPTDTQYF
TRBV6-5	TRBJ1-2	CASSYTTGANYGYTF
TRBV14	TRBJ2-7	CASSQRGLRFNEQYF
TRBV5-1	TRBJ2-7	CASGVNYEQYF
TRBV6-6	TRBJ2-1	CASSYRGLVSYNEQFF
TRBV20-1	TRBJ2-5	CSAGDKRAQYF
TRBV5-1	TRBJ2-3	CASSLFRTTGNTDTQYF
TRBV28	TRBJ2-5	CASSPSRTDETQYF
TRBV18	TRBJ2-1	CASSPGQGHNEQFF
TRBV4-1	TRBJ2-5	CASSQEGGSTRTQYF
TRBV29-1	TRBJ2-7	CSVEPGTRASEQYF
TRBV29-1	TRBJ2-7	CSAGQGLRDYEQYF
TRBV24-1	TRBJ1-4	CATSDSQGTNEKLFF
TRBV7-2	-	CASSFTLAGSYNEQYF
TRBV7-8	TRBJ2-3	CASSSRTGRDTQYF
TRBV7-9	TRBJ1-4	CASTRQGNNEKLFF
TRBV7-2	TRBJ2-3	CASTTEVAADTQYF
TRBV20-1	TRBJ2-7	CSARDTDWEEQYF
TRBV14	TRBJ2-6	CASSRQREAGANVLTF
TRBV27	TRBJ2-1	CASSITGDRSYNEQFF
TRBV5-6	TRBJ2-1	CASSSLLASYNEQFF
TRBV7-9	TRBJ2-2	CASSPRSPIGSGELFF
TRBV5-1	TRBJ2-7	CASKSGPGSEQYF
TRBV20-1	TRBJ2-1	CSTPGGARREQFF
TRBV28	TRBJ2-7	CASRTGIGYEQYF
TRBV6-2/TRBV6-3	TRBJ2-2	CATSLAGGTGELFF
TRBV11-1	TRBJ2-3	CASTPLERSTDTQYF
TRBV28	TRBJ1-2	CASSFSGRAGGGYTF
TRBV29-1	TRBJ1-1	CSYLGLGEAFF